This note documents a single T cell receptor (beta chain) sequence. Its antigen is still unknown. Profiling relied on immunoSEQ multiplex PCR, and the TCRdb table lists in-frame clones only, not all of them. The sample has about 220,000 clones, just over 85% seen once. This sample is part of a study of cytomegalovirus exposure and HLA in healthy donors. Study as a whole: The roughly 120 validation repertoires, a later analysis reported, used the same platform as the roughly 610 first-cohort repertoires. Study-level findings and limits: The study designated 150 or so TCR beta chains cytomegalovirus-associated.

The TCR comes from a young woman in good health and CMV-seronegative. Input material: PBMCs.

The CDR3 DNA sequence: TGTGCCAGCAGCCAATACCTGAGGGAGGTTAGCACCGGGGAGCTGTTTTTT. Its protein product is CASSQYLREVSTGELFF. The chain uses TRBV14 and TRBJ2-2, with TRBD2 as a possible D gene (6 bases). Trimming pared 2 bases from V and 4 bases from J, leaving 17 bases between. This CDR3 comprises 17 residues. Germline V gives CDR1 SGHDN, CDR2 FVKESK. Drawing the rest from reference TRBV14 and TRBJ2-2, the complete variable domain is EAGVTQFPSHSVIEKGQTVTLRCDPISGHDNLYWYRRVMGKEIKFLLHFVKESKQDESGMPNNRFLAERTGGTYSTLKVQPAELEDSGVYFCASSQYLREVSTGELFFGEGSRLTVL.